These 27 T cell receptor beta chains came from one sample sequenced in a study of tumor-infiltrating lymphocytes in primary liver carcinoma. Investigators took RNA and DNA out together from approximately 22-30 mg of unsorted bulk tissue. TCR beta cDNA was prepared out of roughly 0.5 ug total RNA by means of a constant-region primer. Three nested multiplex PCR rounds, a slightly modified ARM-PCR method, built the TCR beta libraries. Each of the first two PCR rounds ran roughly 9 cycles with TRBV1-TRBV30 forward and C-beta reverse primers. MiXCR, run by TCRdb on the multiplex PCR reads, gives a single entry per CDR3 protein. The sample holds some 180,000 distinct CDR3 sequences, 70% to 90% seen once. The sequenced sample consisted of tumor tissue from primary liver carcinoma. The receptors stem from a man aged 40-55 years with primary liver carcinoma and hepatitis B virus infection.

In the case of this clonotype: The CDR3 carries no conserved terminal phenylalanine or tryptophan, so it likely arises from a read error. The genes are TRBV7-8 and TRBJ1-6; D gene uncertain. The germline V gene encodes CDR1 SGHVS and CDR2 FQNEAQ. CDR3 length: 16 residues. CDR3 residues: CAISFIRSSYNSPLHY. Written as DNA, the CDR3 is TGTGCCATCAGCTTTATTAGGAGCTCCTATAATTCACCCCTCCACTAT.

J is TRBJ2-3 and V is TRBV9; TRBD1 matches at 8 bases. The CDR3 length is 16 residues. The V gene end was trimmed by 6 bases and the J gene end by 3 bases; junction bases not matched to a gene: 12. CDR1 and CDR2 (germline): SGDLS, YYNGEE. The CDR3, as DNA: TGTGCCAGCATCAAATGGACAGGGAAAACGACAGATACGCAGTATTTT. Its protein is CASIKWTGKTTDTQYF.

This sequence joins TRBV29-1 and TRBJ2-7; weak D call: TRBD1 (5 bases). The J call may be faulty, since TRBJ2-1 better matches the DNA end. The germline CDR1 and CDR2 sequences are SQVTM and ANQGSEA. The CDR3 runs 13 residues. CDR3 sequence: CRALFQGHHEQFF. The CDR3 nucleotides read TGCAGGGCCCTTTTTCAGGGTCACCACGAGCAGTTCTTC.

Details on this clonotype: A read error may produce the germline difference seen at one junction end. This chain connects TRBV6-2 or TRBV6-3 to TRBJ2-7; D is unresolved. In germline, CDR1 is MNHEY, CDR2 SVGEGT. The CDR3 is 13 residues long. The DNA of the CDR3 is TGTGCCAACAGTTATGAGGTACCCTACGGGCAGTACTTC. It specifies CANSYEVPYGQYF.

As regards this clonotype: Compared with germline, one end of the junction differs, possibly owing to a read error. The chain uses TRBV4-3 and TRBJ2-1; 8 nucleotides line up with TRBD2. CDR3 length: 18 amino acids. Germline-derived CDR1 and CDR2 are LGHNA and YSLEER. CDR3 loop: CASSQDSRGLGFYNGQFF. The DNA for the CDR3 is TGCGCCAGCAGCCAAGACTCGAGGGGACTAGGGTTCTACAATGGGCAGTTCTTC.

The chain joins TRBV11-2 to TRBJ2-2; no clear D gene. The germline V and J ends were trimmed by 5 bases and 7 bases, with 11 bases remaining between them. CDR1 and CDR2 (germline): SGHAT, FQNNGV. The CDR3 spans 13 residues. The DNA for the CDR3 is TGTGCCAGCAGCCAAGGTGCGATCGGGGAGCTGTTTTTT. This encodes CASSQGAIGELFF.

A word on this clonotype: Without the conserved terminal phenylalanine or tryptophan, this CDR3 likely stems from a read error. The V gene is TRBV29-1, the J gene TRBJ2-3; weak D call: TRBD1 (6 bases). This CDR3 is 11 amino acids long. Germline assignment: CDR1 SQVTM and CDR2 ANQGSEA. V dropped 7 bases and J dropped 9 bases, with 14 bases sitting between them. The DNA for the CDR3 is TGCAGCGGAACCCAGGGGCCCACGCAGTATGTT. Translated: CSGTQGPTQYV.

This clonotype was detected ten times or more. The chain combines TRBV28 with TRBJ2-3; 7 nucleotides match TRBD1. Germline trimming cut 3 bases from V and 2 bases from J; bases unmatched to any gene: 5. CDR1 is MDHEN and CDR2 is SYDVKM in the germline V gene. The CDR3 spans 15 residues. The CDR3 spells CASSFGTAATDTQYF. As DNA, the CDR3 is TGTGCCAGCAGTTTTGGGACAGCAGCCACAGATACGCAGTATTTT.

A note on this clonotype: One base away lies a much larger clone, so this may be a sequencing read error. The chain has TRBV7-9 and TRBJ2-1; D ambiguous. CDR1 SEHNR and CDR2 FQNEAQ come from the germline V gene (reference sequence). V lost 4 bases to trimming and J lost 8 bases, with 15 bases between them. The CDR3 runs to 14 residues. CDR3 loop: CASSSPSPEHEQFF. The CDR3 coding sequence is TGTGCCAGCAGCTCACCCAGTCCGGAGCATGAGCAGTTCTTC. Filled out from reference TRBV7-9 and TRBJ2-1, the complete variable domain reads DTGVSQNPRHKITKRGQNVTFRCDPISEHNRLYWYRQTLGQGPEFLTYFQNEAQLEKSRLLSDRFSAERPKGSFSTLEIQRTEQGDSAMYLCASSSPSPEHEQFFGPGTRLTVL.

As regards this clonotype: This may come from a read error, since a much larger clone is one base off. The rearrangement uses TRBV28 and TRBJ2-1; D gene unclear. The CDR3 totals 16 residues. V lost 7 bases to trimming and J lost 6 bases, with 22 bases between them. The V gene's germline CDR1 is MDHEN and CDR2 SYDVKM. This chain's CDR3 is CASKNPSSRSLNEQFF. The CDR3 DNA reads as TGTGCCAGCAAAAACCCGTCTAGTAGGAGTCTCAATGAGCAGTTCTTC.

The chain employs TRBV20-1 and TRBJ2-1, with 7 bases aligning to TRBD2. The germline CDR1 and CDR2 sequences are DFQATT and SNEGSKA (reference sequence). V was clipped by 7 bases and J by 1 base; unmatched bases: 7. The CDR3 totals 14 residues. As DNA, the CDR3 is TGCAGTGTCGCACGGGAGGCTTCCTACAATGAGCAGTTCTTC. Translation gives CSVAREASYNEQFF.

Points on this clonotype: At one end the junction does not follow the germline gene, possibly because of a read error. The chain recombines TRBV12-5 with TRBJ2-3; tentatively, D is TRBD1 (6 bases). Per germline, CDR1 LGHNT and CDR2 FRNRAP. The CDR3 contains 15 residues. The CDR3 here is CDSGLEQGPRDTQYF. In DNA, the CDR3 is TGTGATAGTGGTTTGGAACAGGGTCCCAGAGATACGCAATATTTT. The whole variable domain, remainder taken from reference TRBV12-5 and TRBJ2-3, is DARVTQTPRHKVTEMGQEVTMRCQPILGHNTVFWYRQTMMQGLELLAYFRNRAPLDDSGMPKDRFSAEMPDATLATLKIQPSEPRDSAVYFCDSGLEQGPRDTQYFGPGTRLTVL.

This chain connects TRBV28 to TRBJ2-3, with a tentative D call TRBD2 (5 bases). This CDR3 is 17 amino acids long. Germline V gene sequence: CDR1 MDHEN, CDR2 SYDVKM. V was pared by 4 bases and J by 0 bases, with 17 bases between. The CDR3 DNA reads as TGTGCCAGCAGTTCCGCCCTCGGGCGGACTAGCACAGATACGCAGTATTTT. Translated: CASSSALGRTSTDTQYF.

Notes on this clonotype: The junction departs from the called germline gene at one end, perhaps through a read error. This rearrangement joins TRBV5-6 to TRBJ1-1, with D unclear. Germline V gene sequence: CDR1 SGHDT, CDR2 YYEEEE. This CDR3 is built from 15 residues. CDR3 protein: CARSLGKVTSTEALF. In DNA form, the CDR3 reads TGTGCCAGAAGCTTGGGGAAGGTTACGAGCACTGAAGCTTTATTT.

In the case of this clonotype: The germline gene is not matched at one end of the junction; a read error may be the cause. The V call is TRBV20-1, the J call TRBJ2-7; D remains ambiguous. The CDR3 sequence is 11 residues long. Germline V gene lookup returns CDR1 DFQATT and CDR2 SNEGSKA (reference sequence). CDR3 in DNA: TGCAGTGCCTATAGTTTCGACGAGCAGCACTTC. This encodes CSAYSFDEQHF.

The rearrangement uses TRBV29-1 and TRBJ2-7, with 8 bases fitting TRBD1. V shed 8 bases and J 2 bases; nucleotides not matched to a gene: 5. This CDR3 spans 12 amino acids. Germline assignment: CDR1 SQVTM and CDR2 ANQGSEA. The CDR3 is CSLLTGAYEQYF. The DNA of the CDR3 is TGCAGCTTGCTGACAGGGGCCTACGAGCAGTACTTC.

A note on this clonotype: At one end the junction does not follow the germline gene, possibly because of a read error. V gene TRBV6-5 combines with J gene TRBJ2-1; 7 nucleotides line up with TRBD2. The length of the CDR3 is 15 residues. CDR1 and CDR2 from the germline V gene are MNHEY and SVGAGI. The CDR3 DNA follows: TGTGCCAGCAGTCCCTCGGCCGGGGGGTATAATGAGCAGTCCTTC. It codes for CASSPSAGGYNEQSF.

On this clonotype itself: The junction departs from the called germline gene at one end, perhaps through a read error. V and J are TRBV6-2 or TRBV6-3 and TRBJ2-2; D unclear. Germline CDR1 reads MNHEY; CDR2 reads SVGEGT. The CDR3 runs 11 residues. This CDR3 reads CDSSPSGELFF. In DNA form, the CDR3 reads TGTGACAGCAGTCCCTCCGGGGAGCTGTTTTTT.

In regard to this clonotype: Given the absence of the conserved phenylalanine or tryptophan at the CDR3 end, a read error is likely. The chain has TRBV12-3 or TRBV12-4 and TRBJ2-3, with D unresolved. CDR3 size: 15 residues. V was cut by 8 bases and J by 2 bases, with 17 bases left in between. The CDR3 loop reads CASGRDQSFTDTQYS. In nucleotides, the CDR3 is TGTGCCAGCGGCCGCGACCAGTCCTTCACAGATACGCAGTATTCT.

There are a few counts of this clonotype. At one end, the junction sequence differs from germline, possibly due to a read error. The chain carries TRBV11-2 and TRBJ2-2; 12 bases agree with TRBD2. CDR1 is SGHAT and CDR2 is FQNNGV in the germline V gene. The CDR3 covers 16 residues. Written as DNA, the CDR3 is TGTGCCAGCAGCTTAGTGACTAGCGGGGGCACCAGGGAACTGTTTTTT. Amino acids: CASSLVTSGGTRELFF.

This clonotype was detected once. A much larger clone lies one base from this, so it may be a read error. The V call is TRBV28, the J call TRBJ1-4; the D gene is possibly TRBD1 (5 bases). The CDR3 has 16 amino acids. Germline V gene data show CDR1 as MDHEN and CDR2 as SYDVKM. Trimming stripped 5 bases from V and 4 bases from J, with 17 bases between. The CDR3 loop is CASSLQTAPNNEKLFF. DNA for the CDR3: TGTGCCAGCAGTCTTCAGACAGCACCAAATAATGAAAAACTGTTTTTT.

With regard to this clonotype: One end of the junction does not line up with germline, which may come from a read error. This chain connects TRBV24-1 to TRBJ2-5; the D is unclear. CDR1 KGHDR and CDR2 SFDVKD come from the germline V gene. This CDR3 comprises 14 residues. For the CDR3, the DNA is TGTGCCACCACTGATCCCGTGACAAAAGAGACCCAGTACTTC. It yields the protein CATTDPVTKETQYF.

DNA of the CDR3: TGTGCCAGCTGGGGTTCTTATGTGGGACTCTACAATGAGCAGTTCTTC. It encodes CASWGSYVGLYNEQFF. This chain links TRBV28 with TRBJ2-1, with D perhaps matching TRBD2 (6 bases). The germline V gene has CDR1 MDHEN and CDR2 SYDVKM. CDR3 length: 16 amino acids. With 8 bases removed from V and 3 bases from J, the gap between germline ends came to 20 bases. Together with reference TRBV28 and TRBJ2-1, the CDR3 gives the full variable domain: DVKVTQSSRYLVKRTGEKVFLECVQDMDHENMFWYRQDPGLGLRLIYFSYDVKMKEKGDIPEGYSVSREKKERFSLILESASTNQTSMYLCASWGSYVGLYNEQFFGPGTRLTVL.

In the case of this clonotype: Possible read error: a much larger clone is one base away. The chain employs TRBV5-1 and TRBJ2-1, with TRBD1 matching 8 bases. Germline loops: CDR1 SGHRS, CDR2 YFSETQ. The CDR3 runs 17 residues. This chain's CDR3 is CASSRFTGGPSCNEQFF. The CDR3 DNA follows: TGCGCCAGCAGCCGATTTACAGGGGGTCCTTCCTGCAATGAGCAGTTCTTC.

This chain uses TRBV11-3 with TRBJ2-1; the D is unclear. Germline values: CDR1 SGHNT, CDR2 YENEEA. The CDR3 is 14 residues long. Trimming removed 5 bases at V and 5 bases at J, with 13 bases between. The CDR3 region has the DNA TGTGCCAGCAGCATGGTCGTCTCGAACAATGAGCAGTTCTTC. It codes for CASSMVVSNNEQFF.

CDR3: CASIITATWTAGTRKLFF. The CDR3 DNA follows: TGTGCCAGCATCATCACCGCTACATGGACGGCGGGTACCAGGAAGCTGTTTTTT. The genes are TRBV11-2 and TRBJ2-2; maybe TRBD2 (5 bases). This CDR3 comprises 18 residues. Germline V gene lookup returns CDR1 SGHAT and CDR2 FQNNGV. Trimming removed 7 bases from V and 12 bases from J, with 33 bases in between.

The rearrangement links TRBV4-3 to TRBJ2-7, with D unclear. Trimming shortened V by 2 bases and J by 13 bases, and 18 bases separated the two germline ends. This CDR3 spans 13 amino acids. CDR1 is LGHNA and CDR2 is YSLEER in the germline V gene. The CDR3 region is CASSQPGESEHYF. In DNA, the CDR3 is TGCGCCAGCAGCCAACCGGGTGAGTCCGAACACTACTTC.